This T cell receptor (beta chain) was recovered during a study of T cell repertoires in cytomegalovirus infection (dated by TCRdb to the late 2010s). For context, the study as a whole: Donor HLA type was relevant to the analysis, as public TCR beta signatures indicated carriage of CMV infection together with the matching HLA type. What the authors observed across the whole study: In both this cohort and an independent cohort of 352 donors, the cumulative frequency of public TCR beta family members distinguished carriers of CMV infection plus the relevant HLA type. The ex vivo response was dominated by HLA-C-restricted CMV-specific TCR beta clonotypes, and the single most frequent clonotype in two of eight donors was supplied by these HLA-C-restricted clonotypes.

This clonotype was detected only a few times. Its antigen is still unknown. Base qualities are missing; no much larger clone stands one base away. Trimming at the junction amounts to 5 bases on V and 3 bases on J, and the germline ends lie 15 bases apart. CDR3 length: 15 amino acids, cysteine to phenylalanine. The retained sequence is limited to the CDR3, 45 bases, with the frame set at the first base. Instrument on record: Illumina HiSeq 1500. TCRdb ran its own pipeline on the public reads, namely fastp trimming at Q25 and MiXCR clone calling, and kept in-frame beta chains. Rows are unified per CDR3 protein, each entry keeping the most common DNA and genes. The sample table records around 740,000 distinct CDR3 sequences; roughly 35% of these occur just once. Roughly 2.8% of the sample goes to the ten largest clones.

What was sequenced was PBMCs. The rearranged segments are TRBV12-3 or TRBV12-4 and TRBJ2-3, with the D call perhaps TRBD1 or TRBD2, each one matching 5 bases. The source of this sequence is a human donor in good health (CMV status not recorded). Some clones in this sample may be carry-over from other donors' samples. The sequenced DNA: TGTGCCAGCAGTAGAGGGACGTATGGTACAGATACGCAGTATTTT. This yields the protein CASSRGTYGTDTQYF.